Below, one T cell receptor (beta chain) is given with its context. Its matching antigen is unknown. The data stem from a study of Graves' ophthalmopathy and Graves' hyperthyroidism. As for the study in general: Specimen type is peripheral blood, obtained at initial diagnosis before any treatment.

The CDR3 runs to 16 residues. The J segment lost 3 bases and the V segment lost 6 bases, leaving 8 bases of the junction unmatched. Germline CDR1 reads MGHDK; CDR2 reads SYGVNS. Uncontrolled infections, pregnancy, lactation or other autoimmune diseases led to patient exclusion. RNA transcripts were the source from which TCR beta CDR3 regions were amplified. First-round RT-PCR with HTBI primers preceded a second-round multiplex PCR. TCRdb redid the calling of the multiplex PCR reads with MiXCR, one entry per CDR3 protein. Seen here are about 740,000 distinct CDR3 sequences, roughly 41% observed once, and the top ten hold 35% to 55%. Findings and limits, study-wide: Distinction of ophthalmopathy from stable hyperthyroidism by a 13-signature model reached approximately 88% sensitivity and about 80% specificity.

The sample comprised peripheral blood. The sequence came from an adult man with Graves' ophthalmopathy. The rearrangement joins TRBV25-1 to TRBJ1-2; 12 nucleotides agree with TRBD1. The CDR3 here is CASRETGTGGDYGYTF. The DNA for the CDR3 is TGTGCCAGCAGGGAAACCGGGACAGGGGGCGACTATGGCTACACCTTC.